These 27 T cell receptor beta chains came from one sample sequenced in a study of beta chain features in type 1 diabetes. As every portion of the isolated RNA was reverse transcribed, the sequencing read expressed TCRB transcripts. Clones were read by immunoSEQ multiplex PCR, and TCRdb kept only the in-frame ones, dropping some. The sample gives under 25,000 clones, about 50% of which show up once; about 0.45% is in the top ten. Sequences were obtained from stem cell memory CD4+ T cells from blood. The source of these receptors is a man aged 18-30 years in good health.

The chain links TRBV11-3 to TRBJ2-7, with D perhaps TRBD2 (6 bases). V was shortened by 5 bases and J by 7 bases, with 15 bases between the two germline ends. The germline CDR1 and CDR2 sequences are SGHNT and YENEEA. The CDR3 length is 13 residues. The CDR3 loop is CASSKNALAEQYF. CDR3 nucleotides: TGTGCCAGCAGCAAAAATGCCCTAGCGGAGCAGTACTTC.

This clone was seen more than once but under ten times. The chain is built from TRBV28 and TRBJ2-7; tentative D call: TRBD2 (8 bases). Trimming removed 8 bases from V and 1 base from J, with 30 bases in between. The CDR3 runs 19 residues. The germline V gene encodes CDR1 MDHEN and CDR2 SYDVKM. The CDR3 sequence: CASFSRDSDYSGTSYEQYF. The DNA of the CDR3 is TGTGCCAGCTTCTCCAGGGACAGCGATTATAGCGGGACTTCCTACGAGCAGTACTTC.

This clone was counted between two and nine times. CDR3 coding DNA: TGTGCCAGCAGTGGGTCTAGCGGGGTAGGGACAGATACGCAGTATTTT. This sequence encodes CASSGSSGVGTDTQYF. The genes are TRBV25-1 and TRBJ2-3; 9 nucleotides agree with TRBD2. The germline CDR1 and CDR2 sequences are MGHDK and SYGVNS. The V and J ends lost 4 bases and 3 bases, in that order; junction bases with no gene match: 8. The CDR3 is 16 residues long.

This clone appeared once. The chain combines TRBV1 with TRBJ2-5; the D call TRBD1 from the table was never checked on the DNA. TRBV1 is annotated as a pseudogene. This CDR3 region has 15 residues. The CDR3 loop reads CTSSQARKYQETQYF. The DNA of the CDR3 is TGCACCAGCAGCCAAGCCAGAAAGTACCAAGAGACCCAGTACTTC.

This clone came up once. The V gene is TRBV27, the J gene TRBJ1-1; D unclear. The CDR3 contains 16 residues. CDR1 is MNHEY, CDR2 SMNVEV, per germline (reference sequence). V was cut by 2 bases and J by 0 bases, with 13 bases left in between. This chain's CDR3 is CASSLKWNRVNTEAFF. The CDR3, as DNA: TGTGCCAGCAGTTTAAAGTGGAACAGAGTGAACACTGAAGCTTTCTTT.

This clone has more than one count but fewer than ten. The CDR3 sequence is CAISESAGDNWNGYTF. The CDR3 nucleotides read TGTGCCATCAGTGAGTCAGCAGGGGACAATTGGAATGGCTACACCTTC. The V call is TRBV10-3, the J call TRBJ1-2; tentative D call: TRBD1 (6 bases). The CDR3 totals 16 residues. CDR1 and CDR2 (germline): ENHRY, SYGVKD. V lost 0 bases and J lost 6, with 17 bases in between.

The rearrangement joins TRBV5-6 to TRBJ2-3; D not resolved. Germline CDR1 reads SGHDT; CDR2 reads YYEEEE. The V end was cut by 0 bases, the J end by 5 bases, with 4 bases between. This CDR3 spans 12 amino acids. For the CDR3, the DNA is TGTGCCAGCAGCTTGGTTATAGATACGCAGTATTTT. Translating it yields CASSLVIDTQYF. The full variable domain, its missing parts supplied by reference TRBV5-6 and TRBJ2-3, is DAGVTQSPTHLIKTRGQQVTLRCSPKSGHDTVSWYQQALGQGPQFIFQYYEEEERQRGNFPDRFSGHQFPNYSSELNVNALLLGDSALYLCASSLVIDTQYFGPGTRLTVL.

J is TRBJ1-1 and V is TRBV28; D call uncertain. The germline CDR1 and CDR2 sequences are MDHEN and SYDVKM. This CDR3 is built from 15 residues. The V end was cut by 3 bases, the J end by 0 bases, with 11 bases between. CDR3 sequence: CASSFIGYMNTEAFF. In DNA form, the CDR3 reads TGTGCCAGCAGTTTTATCGGGTACATGAACACTGAAGCTTTCTTT.

This sequence joins TRBV21-1 and TRBJ2-3; the table's TRBD1 call for D was not verified on the DNA. TRBV21-1 is flagged as a pseudogene. The CDR3 extends over 15 amino acids. The CDR3 sequence is CASGPQGEVTDTQYF. CDR3 coding DNA: TGTGCCAGCGGACCACAGGGGGAAGTGACAGATACGCAGTATTTT.

J is TRBJ2-7 and V is TRBV7-8, with 8 bases identical to TRBD1. J gave up 1 base and V 2 bases, and 4 bases lay outside the gene matches. This CDR3 contains 15 residues. CDR1 SGHVS and CDR2 FQNEAQ come from the germline V gene. For the CDR3, the DNA is TGTGCCAGCAGCTTATTTCGGACAGGGTCCTACGAGCAGTACTTC. Amino acids: CASSLFRTGSYEQYF.

This clone came up once. This chain connects TRBV19 to TRBJ1-6, with 10 bases fitting TRBD1. Germline V gene data show CDR1 as LNHDA and CDR2 as SQIVND (reference sequence). There are 15 residues in the CDR3. J gave up 6 bases and V 8 bases, and 7 bases lay outside the gene matches. CDR3 in amino acids: CASAGTGEGNSPLHF. The DNA for the CDR3 is TGTGCCAGTGCGGGGACAGGGGAAGGTAATTCACCCCTCCACTTT.

This clone was picked up one time. CDR3 amino acids: CASGTGYGYTF. In DNA, the CDR3 is TGTGCCAGCGGGACAGGCTATGGCTACACCTTC. The chain employs TRBV6-6 and TRBJ1-2; 8 bases map to TRBD1. Germline-derived CDR1 and CDR2 are MNHNY and SVGAGI (reference sequence). J gave up 4 bases and V 8 bases, and 0 bases lay outside the gene matches. The CDR3 loop spans 11 amino acids.

This clone was picked up a small number of times. V is TRBV14 and J is TRBJ2-2; D not resolved. This CDR3 comprises 14 residues. The V end was cut by 4 bases, the J end by 2 bases, with 8 bases between. Germline CDR1 SGHDN, CDR2 FVKESK. The DNA for the CDR3 is TGTGCCAGCAGCCGAGTAATAAACACCGGGGAGCTGTTTTTT. This encodes CASSRVINTGELFF.

The rearrangement joins TRBV5-6 to TRBJ1-4; 8 bases are shared with TRBD1. The CDR3 runs 14 residues. J was trimmed by 8 bases and V by 4 bases; bases with no gene match: 7. CDR1 is SGHDT, CDR2 YYEEEE, per germline. The CDR3 DNA is TGTGCCAGCAGCCTTCAGGGGGCCGGAGAAAAACTGTTTTTT. The encoded protein is CASSLQGAGEKLFF. Looking up the rest from reference TRBV5-6 and TRBJ1-4 gives the full variable domain: DAGVTQSPTHLIKTRGQQVTLRCSPKSGHDTVSWYQQALGQGPQFIFQYYEEEERQRGNFPDRFSGHQFPNYSSELNVNALLLGDSALYLCASSLQGAGEKLFFGSGTQLSVL.

This chain uses TRBV2 with TRBJ2-2; 12 bases agree with TRBD1. Looked up from germline, CDR1 is SNHLY and CDR2 is FYNNEI. The CDR3 covers 15 residues. Trimming cost V 6 bases and J 3 bases; bases outside gene matches: 2. This CDR3 is CASRGDRGHTGELFF. The DNA of the CDR3 is TGTGCCAGCAGAGGGGACAGGGGGCACACCGGGGAGCTGTTTTTT.

V usage is TRBV9 and J usage is TRBJ2-1; D is unresolved. With 0 bases removed from V and 5 bases from J, the gap between germline ends came to 6 bases. Germline V gene data show CDR1 as SGDLS and CDR2 as YYNGEE. The CDR3 has 13 amino acids. The CDR3 reads CASSVEWHNEQFF. For the CDR3, the DNA is TGTGCCAGCAGCGTAGAGTGGCACAATGAGCAGTTCTTC. The full variable domain, its missing parts supplied by reference TRBV9 and TRBJ2-1, is DSGVTQTPKHLITATGQRVTLRCSPRSGDLSVYWYQQSLDQGLQFLIQYYNGEERAKGNILERFSAQQFPDLHSELNLSSLELGDSALYFCASSVEWHNEQFFGPGTRLTVL.

This clone has only a few counts. Other nucleotide sequences in the sample specify the same CDR3. This sequence joins TRBV28 and TRBJ2-2, with D possibly being TRBD1 (5 bases). Germline V gives CDR1 MDHEN, CDR2 SYDVKM. V lost 6 bases to trimming and J lost 6 bases, with 14 bases between them. This CDR3 has 14 amino acids. This CDR3 reads CASRSAGSSGELFF. The CDR3 DNA sequence: TGTGCCAGCAGGAGCGCAGGGTCATCCGGGGAGCTGTTTTTT.

The chain recombines TRBV28 with TRBJ1-3, with D uncertain. Germline CDR1 is MDHEN and CDR2 is SYDVKM. Deletions cut 6 bases from V and 5 bases from J, with 8 bases between. The CDR3 length is 12 residues. CDR3 loop: CASSSSRNTIYF. The DNA for the CDR3 is TGTGCCAGCAGCTCTAGTAGAAACACCATATATTTT.

V gene TRBV7-8 combines with J gene TRBJ2-5; D gene ambiguous. The germline V gene encodes CDR1 SGHVS and CDR2 FQNEAQ. V was shortened by 7 bases and J by 1 base, with 4 bases between the two germline ends. The CDR3 sequence is 11 residues long. The CDR3: CASTSQETQYF. In DNA, the CDR3 is TGTGCCAGCACCTCCCAAGAGACCCAGTACTTC.

The rearrangement uses TRBV2 and TRBJ2-1; maybe TRBD2 (5 bases). This CDR3 spans 14 amino acids. From germline, CDR1 is SNHLY and CDR2 FYNNEI. Trimming took off 4 bases at V and 1 base at J, with 8 bases between the two ends. The CDR3 DNA follows: TGTGCCAGCAGTGCCTTAGCGTCCTACAATGAGCAGTTCTTC. It translates to CASSALASYNEQFF.

The chain has TRBV7-2 and TRBJ2-2; D is ambiguous. CDR3 length: 15 residues. Trimming removed 5 bases from V and 7 bases from J, with 17 bases in between. From germline, CDR1 is SGHTA and CDR2 FQGNSA. The CDR3 loop is CASSLRKDLSGELFF. CDR3 in DNA: TGTGCCAGCAGCCTAAGAAAAGACTTAAGCGGGGAGCTGTTTTTT.

The chain is built from TRBV5-1 and TRBJ2-5; 11 bases map to TRBD2. The V segment lost 1 base and the J segment 5 bases; nucleotides outside the gene matches: 13. This CDR3 has 18 amino acids. The germline CDR1 and CDR2 sequences are SGHRS and YFSETQ. CDR3 coding DNA: TGCGCCAGCAGCTTGTTCAAGTCCTTAGCGGGAGGGCCTGAGACCCAGTACTTC. This sequence encodes CASSLFKSLAGGPETQYF.

This clone occurred a few times. This CDR3 reads CASVDYGNTEAFF. For the CDR3, the DNA is TGTGCCAGCGTAGACTACGGGAACACTGAAGCTTTCTTT. This chain uses TRBV28 with TRBJ1-1, with D unclear. Germline-derived CDR1 and CDR2 are MDHEN and SYDVKM. The CDR3 is made up of 13 amino acids. Trimming took off 8 bases at V and 1 base at J, with 11 bases between the two ends.

V usage is TRBV5-1 and J usage is TRBJ2-2; 8 nucleotides align to TRBD1. CDR1 SGHRS and CDR2 YFSETQ come from the germline V gene. This CDR3 has 15 amino acids. V lost 4 bases, J lost 4 bases, and 6 bases stayed unmatched. The CDR3 bases are TGCGCCAGCAGCGAAGGGACAGGCCCCACCGGGGAGCTGTTTTTT. This sequence encodes CASSEGTGPTGELFF.

This clone occurred a few times. The chain carries TRBV30 and TRBJ2-4, with a possible D match to TRBD1 (5 bases). Germline CDR1 is GTSNPN and CDR2 is SVGIG (reference sequence). The CDR3 totals 12 residues. V lost 7 bases and J lost 8, with 15 bases in between. CDR3 region: CASGGAGDIQYF. The CDR3 DNA follows: TGTGCCTCCGGTGGGGCAGGTGACATTCAGTACTTC.

This clone was counted between two and nine times. The rearrangement links TRBV7-3 to TRBJ2-3, with TRBD2 identical over 14 bases. The germline V gene encodes CDR1 SGHTA and CDR2 FQGTGA. CDR3 length: 17 amino acids. The J segment lost 0 bases and the V segment lost 1 base, leaving 0 bases of the junction unmatched. The CDR3 spells CASSLRLAGGSTDTQYF. The CDR3, as DNA: TGTGCCAGCAGCTTAAGACTAGCGGGAGGGAGCACAGATACGCAGTATTTT.

V is TRBV7-2 and J is TRBJ2-5; 9 nucleotides agree with TRBD2. J gave up 5 bases and V 1 base, and 11 bases lay outside the gene matches. The germline V gene has CDR1 SGHTA and CDR2 FQGNSA. The CDR3 contains 17 residues. The CDR3 nucleotides are TGTGCCAGCAGCTTAGGAGTCGGCGGGGGGGCCGTGGAGACCCAGTACTTC. Protein sequence: CASSLGVGGGAVETQYF.